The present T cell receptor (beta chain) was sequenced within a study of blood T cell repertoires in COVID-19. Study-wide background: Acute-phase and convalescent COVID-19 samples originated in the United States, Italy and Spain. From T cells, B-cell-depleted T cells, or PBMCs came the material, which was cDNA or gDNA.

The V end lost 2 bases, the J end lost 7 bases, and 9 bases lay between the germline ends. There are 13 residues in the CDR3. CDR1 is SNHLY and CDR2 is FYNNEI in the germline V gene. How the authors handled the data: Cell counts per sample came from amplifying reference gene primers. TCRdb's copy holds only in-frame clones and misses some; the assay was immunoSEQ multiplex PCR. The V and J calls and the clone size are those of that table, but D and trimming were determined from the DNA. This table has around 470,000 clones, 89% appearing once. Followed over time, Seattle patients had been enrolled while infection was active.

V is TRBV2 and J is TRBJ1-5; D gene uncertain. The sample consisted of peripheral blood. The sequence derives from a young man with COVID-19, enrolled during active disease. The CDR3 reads CASSELTQQPQHF. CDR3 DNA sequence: TGTGCCAGCAGTGAATTAACACAGCAGCCCCAGCATTTT.